A single sample is the source of the 14 T cell receptor beta chains below, sequenced in a study of T cells in Graves' hyperthyroidism and ophthalmopathy. The investigators amplified TCR beta CDR3 regions from RNA transcripts. HTBI primers were used for first-round RT-PCR of the TCR CDR3. TCRdb fed the multiplex PCR reads into MiXCR, producing one record per CDR3 protein. In the table there are under 800,000 distinct CDR3 sequences, about 14% of which are singletons. The sample taken for sequencing was blood. All receptors derive from a woman aged 18-29 years with Graves' hyperthyroidism.

V usage is TRBV2 and J usage is TRBJ1-5, with D perhaps TRBD2 (6 bases). TRBJ2-3 explains the end of the DNA better; the J call may be wrong. Germline loops: CDR1 SNHLY, CDR2 FYNNEI. This CDR3 comprises 16 residues. This CDR3 is CASSIDRTTTGQPQYF. CDR3 DNA sequence: TGTGCCAGCAGCATCGACCGGACTACAACTGGGCAGCCCCAGTATTTT.

V and J are TRBV20-1 and TRBJ2-1; 9 bases line up with TRBD2. The CDR3 totals 15 residues. Looked up from germline, CDR1 is DFQATT and CDR2 is SNEGSKA (reference sequence). V lost 2 bases and J lost 0; bases outside the gene matches: 2. The CDR3 DNA sequence: TGCAGTGCTAGACTAGCGGGGTTCTCCTACAATGAGCAGTTCTTC. The encoded protein is CSARLAGFSYNEQFF.

Concerning this clonotype: The germline gene is not matched at one end of the junction; a read error may be the cause. J is TRBJ2-1 and V is TRBV4-1; maybe TRBD1 (5 bases). Germline CDR1 MGHRA, CDR2 YSYEKL. CDR3 length: 14 residues. The CDR3 DNA reads TGTGCCAGCAGCTCTGGACATACTTACAATGAGCAGTTCTTC. Translating it yields CASSSGHTYNEQFF.

Only a few counts were recorded for this clonotype. The genes are TRBV6-2 or TRBV6-3 and TRBJ2-1, with D possibly being TRBD1 (5 bases). The CDR3 has 14 residues. The germline gives CDR1 MNHEY, CDR2 SVGEGT. Trimming left V 2 bases short and J 5 bases short, with 10 bases between. The CDR3 nucleotides are TGTGCCAGCAGTTACCCCGGCAGGGACAATGAGCAGTTCTTC. Translation: CASSYPGRDNEQFF.

This clonotype was recorded only once. The junction departs from the called germline gene at one end, perhaps through a read error. CDR3 loop: CASRPGQDSGSTIYF. In DNA form, the CDR3 reads TGTGCCAGCAGGCCGGGACAGGACTCTGGAAGCACCATATATTTT. The chain is built from TRBV28 and TRBJ1-3; 8 positions match TRBD1. Germline V gene data show CDR1 as MDHEN and CDR2 as SYDVKM. The CDR3 totals 15 residues.

Many counts were recorded for this clonotype. The chain carries TRBV19 and TRBJ2-7; unclear D gene. Germline CDR1 is LNHDA and CDR2 is SQIVND (reference sequence). Trimming took 5 bases from V and 1 from J, leaving 12 bases between them. The length of the CDR3 is 14 residues. As DNA, the CDR3 is TGTGCCAGTAGTCCGCCGGGCAGTTCCTACGAGCAGTACTTC. Its protein is CASSPPGSSYEQYF.

This clonotype appeared many times. The CDR3 spells CASSPPDREAYEQYF. The CDR3 DNA follows: TGTGCCAGCTCACCCCCCGACAGGGAGGCCTACGAGCAGTACTTC. The chain uses TRBV18 and TRBJ2-7; a possible D gene is TRBD1 (7 bases). V lost 3 bases and J lost 2, with 14 bases in between. Germline V lookup: CDR1 KGHSH, CDR2 LQKENI. The CDR3 sequence is 15 residues long.

V is TRBV5-6 and J is TRBJ2-2; D unresolved. Trimming stripped 1 base from V and 6 bases from J, with 13 bases between. Germline lookup yields CDR1 SGHDT and CDR2 YYEEEE. This CDR3 comprises 15 residues. This CDR3 reads CASSLRDALPGELFF. For the CDR3, the DNA is TGTGCCAGCAGCTTGAGGGATGCATTACCCGGGGAGCTGTTTTTT.

In this sample, this clonotype turned up a few times. The V and J genes are TRBV12-3 or TRBV12-4 and TRBJ1-6, with D unresolved. There are 14 residues in the CDR3. V lost 3 bases, J lost 7 bases, and 10 bases lay in between. CDR3 protein: CASSFWTVNSPLHF. CDR3 nucleotides: TGTGCCAGCAGTTTTTGGACCGTAAATTCACCCCTCCACTTT.

The chain joins TRBV24-1 to TRBJ2-7, with 8 bases identical to TRBD2. The V segment lost 6 bases and the J segment 5 bases; nucleotides outside the gene matches: 11. CDR1 and CDR2 (germline): KGHDR, SFDVKD. This CDR3 is 15 amino acids long. The CDR3 sequence: CATSLLAADYHEQYF. As DNA, the CDR3 is TGTGCCACCAGTTTACTAGCGGCCGATTACCACGAGCAGTACTTC.

The chain employs TRBV29-1 and TRBJ2-7, with D possibly being TRBD1 (6 bases). The germline CDR1 and CDR2 sequences are SQVTM and ANQGSEA. Trimming took 3 bases from V and 5 from J, leaving 17 bases between them. The CDR3 runs 14 residues. DNA of the CDR3: TGCAGCGTTGAGGGTTCGGGGTCAGGGGACGAGCAGTACTTC. Its protein is CSVEGSGSGDEQYF.

The V call is TRBV6-1, the J call TRBJ2-1; TRBD2 matches at 8 bases. Germline V gives CDR1 MNHNS, CDR2 SASEGT. The CDR3 has 14 residues. Trimming at V came to 7 bases and at J to 7 bases, leaving 9 bases not matched to a gene. CDR3 residues: CASTGREEVNEQFF. The CDR3 DNA reads as TGTGCCAGCACGGGGCGGGAGGAAGTGAATGAGCAGTTCTTC.

This clonotype was counted between two and nine times. This sequence joins TRBV19 and TRBJ2-5; D remains ambiguous. Germline V gives CDR1 LNHDA, CDR2 SQIVND (reference sequence). The V end lost 2 bases, the J end lost 1 base, and 5 bases lay between the germline ends. This CDR3 comprises 13 residues. CDR3 in DNA: TGTGCCAGTAGTATAAACCCCCAAGAGACCCAGTACTTC. Translated: CASSINPQETQYF.

This clonotype occurred many times. This chain joins TRBV7-9 and TRBJ2-5; 7 bases are shared with TRBD2. V shed 7 bases and J 0 bases; nucleotides not matched to a gene: 5. CDR3 size: 14 residues. Germline V gene sequence: CDR1 SEHNR, CDR2 FQNEAQ (reference sequence). CDR3: CASTLSGHQETQYF. The CDR3 DNA follows: TGTGCCAGCACCCTTAGCGGGCACCAAGAGACCCAGTACTTC. Full variable domain (remainder filled in from reference TRBV7-9 and TRBJ2-5): DTGVSQNPRHKITKRGQNVTFRCDPISEHNRLYWYRQTLGQGPEFLTYFQNEAQLEKSRLLSDRFSAERPKGSFSTLEIQRTEQGDSAMYLCASTLSGHQETQYFGPGTRLLVL.